The entry that follows covers one TCR beta chain sequence. At one end the junction does not follow the germline gene, possibly because of a read error. Germline V lookup: CDR1 ENHRY, CDR2 SYGVKD. The CDR3 is 12 residues long. The data belong to a study of beta chain features in type 1 diabetes. As every portion of the isolated RNA was reverse transcribed, the sequencing read expressed TCRB transcripts. The repertoire was sequenced with immunoSEQ multiplex PCR; TCRdb's copy has only in-frame clones and lacks some. Of fewer than 500,000 clones detected, around 14% appear once; the ten largest clones hold about 0.034%.

Sequencing was done on a sample of naive CD4+ T cells from blood. This receptor was obtained from a man aged 25 to 40 in good health. The rearrangement links TRBV10-3 to TRBJ1-1; D unresolved. CDR3 region: CAISDTPPELSF. CDR3 nucleotide sequence: TGTGCCATCAGTGATACACCACCCGAGCTTTCTTTT.